These T cell receptor beta chains were read from a single sample in a study of response to subunit inactivated influenza vaccine. TCRdb re-derived calls from the RT-PCR reads in MiXCR, one entry per CDR3 protein. The sample shows just over 300,000 distinct CDR3 sequences, around a fifth of them seen only once. The material was PBMCs from blood, obtained around 22 months after vaccination. All receptors come from a man between 50 and 75 years old who received an inactivated influenza vaccine. CDR3s include the opening cysteine and the closing phenylalanine or tryptophan. The D gene is left open where the match is weak. A clone size is listed for some rows: how often the clone was seen (once, few, many), or a class if it is expanded.

-	TRBJ1-6	many	TRBV18	CASSPLQGGDSPLHF	TGTGCCAGCTCACCACTGCAAGGGGGTGATTCACCCCTCCACTTT
TRBD2	TRBJ2-1	-	TRBV20-1	CSAIAGGPHNEQFF	TGCAGTGCAATAGCGGGAGGGCCCCACAATGAGCAGTTCTTC
-	TRBJ1-2	-	TRBV27	CASSLSGDIHGYTF	TGTGCCAGCAGTTTATCGGGGGACATACATGGCTACACCTTC
-	TRBJ2-6	-	TRBV30	CAWREWRESGANVLTF	TGTGCCTGGAGAGAATGGAGGGAATCTGGGGCCAACGTCCTGACTTTC
-	TRBJ1-6	few	TRBV20-1	CSASGVRGPYNSPLHF	TGCAGTGCTAGCGGGGTTAGGGGCCCCTATAATTCACCCCTCCACTTT
-	TRBJ2-7	-	TRBV20-1	CSASAAATYEQYF	TGCAGTGCTAGTGCGGCAGCGACCTACGAGCAGTACTTC
TRBD2	TRBJ2-5	-	TRBV7-2	CASSLATSAGSAQYF	TGTGCCAGCAGCTTAGCGACTAGCGCCGGGTCGGCCCAGTACTTC
TRBD2	TRBJ2-5	few	TRBV5-1	CASRPYGRAEETQYF	TGCGCCAGCAGACCCTACGGGAGGGCCGAAGAGACCCAGTACTTC
-	TRBJ1-6	-	TRBV4-1	CASSQRGLQGLDSPLHF	TGCGCCAGCAGCCAAAGGGGGTTACAAGGTTTAGATTCACCCCTCCACTTT
TRBD2	TRBJ2-3	-	TRBV15	CATSRDLGLADFTDTQYF	TGTGCCACCAGCAGAGATTTGGGACTAGCAGATTTCACAGATACGCAGTATTTT
TRBD1	TRBJ2-2	many	TRBV20-1	CSAKYPSGQGAGTGELFF	TGCAGTGCTAAATATCCTTCAGGACAGGGGGCGGGCACCGGGGAGCTGTTTTTT
TRBD2	TRBJ2-3	-	TRBV7-6	CASSPPTSGSAQGVYF	TGTGCCAGCAGCCCGCCGACTAGCGGGAGCGCGCAGGGGGTGTATTTT
-	TRBJ2-1	few	TRBV7-2	CASSLGRGLTRDHEQFF	TGTGCCAGCAGCTTAGGGCGCGGTCTAACGAGGGACCACGAGCAGTTCTTC
TRBD2	TRBJ2-3	-	TRBV6-1	CASSPGLAGLADTQYF	TGTGCCAGCAGCCCGGGACTAGCGGGGTTAGCAGATACGCAGTATTTT
-	TRBJ2-6	-	TRBV5-4	CASRPTWYSGANVLTF	TGTGCCAGCAGACCAACCTGGTACTCTGGGGCCAACGTCCTGACTTTC
-	TRBJ1-1	-	TRBV7-2	CASSLGGPRGLNTEAFF	TGTGCCAGCAGCTTAGGAGGCCCCAGGGGTCTTAACACTGAAGCTTTCTTT
TRBD2	TRBJ2-1	many	TRBV29-1	CSGSSHIAGAYNEQFF	TGCAGCGGTTCATCCCACATAGCGGGAGCCTACAATGAGCAGTTCTTC
-	TRBJ1-6	few	TRBV20-1	CSARVGGSSNNSPLHF	TGCAGTGCTAGAGTGGGAGGGAGCTCCAATAATTCACCCCTCCACTTT
TRBD1	TRBJ1-5	-	TRBV4-2	CASSQEPGQGRAYSNQPQHF	TGTGCCAGCAGCCAAGAGCCGGGACAGGGAAGAGCATATAGCAATCAGCCCCAGCATTTT
TRBD1	TRBJ2-7	-	TRBV29-1	CSVELLDRGLYEQYF	TGCAGCGTTGAGCTCCTAGACAGGGGACTTTACGAGCAGTACTTC
-	TRBJ1-6	-	TRBV5-5	CASSLLVGQGNSPLHF	TGTGCCAGCAGCCTCCTGGTGGGGCAGGGGAATTCACCCCTCCACTTT
-	TRBJ2-2	-	TRBV5-1	CASSPTGLRTGELFF	TGCGCCAGCAGCCCGACAGGCCTTAGGACCGGGGAGCTGTTTTTT
-	TRBJ2-1	few	TRBV28	CASSLYHEQFF	TGTGCCAGCAGTTTATATCATGAGCAGTTCTTC